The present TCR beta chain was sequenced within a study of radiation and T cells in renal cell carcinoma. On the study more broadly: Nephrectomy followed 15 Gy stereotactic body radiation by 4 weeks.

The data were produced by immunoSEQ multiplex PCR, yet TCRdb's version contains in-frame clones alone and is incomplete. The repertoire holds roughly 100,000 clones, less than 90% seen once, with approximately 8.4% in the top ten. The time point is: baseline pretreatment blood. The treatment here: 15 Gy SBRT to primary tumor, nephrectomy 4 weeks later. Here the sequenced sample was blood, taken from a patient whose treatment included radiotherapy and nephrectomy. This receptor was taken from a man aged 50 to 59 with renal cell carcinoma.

CDR3 in amino acids: CASSLGAVNTQYF. DNA of the CDR3: TGTGCCAGCAGCTTAGGGGCGGTAAATACGCAGTATTTT. The chain links TRBV7-9 to TRBJ2-3, with D unresolved. The length of the CDR3 is 13 residues. V lost 1 base and J lost 7, with 9 bases in between. Germline-derived CDR1 and CDR2 are SEHNR and FQNEAQ (reference sequence).